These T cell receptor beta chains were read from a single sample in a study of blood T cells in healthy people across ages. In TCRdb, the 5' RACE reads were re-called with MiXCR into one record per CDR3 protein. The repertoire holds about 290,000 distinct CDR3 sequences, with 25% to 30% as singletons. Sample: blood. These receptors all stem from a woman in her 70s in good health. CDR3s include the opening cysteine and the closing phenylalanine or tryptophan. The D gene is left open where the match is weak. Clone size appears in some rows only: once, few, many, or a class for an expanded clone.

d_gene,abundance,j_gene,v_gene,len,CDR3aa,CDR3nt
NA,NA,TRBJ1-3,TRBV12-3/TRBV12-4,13,CASSPSGSNTIYF,TGTGCCAGCAGTCCTTCAGGCTCCAACACCATATATTTT
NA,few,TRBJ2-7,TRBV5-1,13,CASSTGTSGEQYF,TGCGCCAGCAGCACCGGAACCTCGGGGGAGCAGTACTTC
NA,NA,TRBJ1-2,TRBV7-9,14,CASSRYREPFSYTF,TGTGCCAGCAGCCGATACAGGGAGCCTTTTAGCTACACCTTC
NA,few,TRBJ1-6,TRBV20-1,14,CSAFAGFGNSPLHF,TGCAGTGCGTTCGCAGGGTTTGGAAATTCACCCCTCCACTTT
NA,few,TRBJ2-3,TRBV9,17,CASSVQGRGGGTDTQYF,TGTGCCAGCAGCGTACAGGGGAGAGGAGGGGGAACAGATACGCAGTATTTT
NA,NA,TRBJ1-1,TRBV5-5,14,CASSLSGTSPEAFF,TGTGCCAGCAGCTTGTCCGGGACAAGCCCTGAAGCTTTCTTT
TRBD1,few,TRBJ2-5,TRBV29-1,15,CSVRLDRAGGETQYF,TGCAGCGTCCGATTGGACAGGGCGGGTGGAGAGACCCAGTACTTC
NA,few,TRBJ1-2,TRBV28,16,CASSLTLAPSNYGYTF,TGTGCCAGCAGTTTGACCCTAGCTCCATCTAACTATGGCTACACCTTC
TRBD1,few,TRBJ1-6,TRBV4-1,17,CASSQVRAGGSGSPLHF,TGCGCCAGCAGCCAAGTACGGGCAGGGGGATCAGGTTCACCCCTCCACTTT
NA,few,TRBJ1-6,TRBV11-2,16,CASSLDAASRNSPLHF,TGTGCCAGCAGCTTAGATGCGGCAAGTCGAAATTCACCCCTCCACTTT
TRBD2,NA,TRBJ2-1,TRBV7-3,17,CASSLLGFLAGSNEQFF,TGTGCCAGCAGCTTATTAGGTTTCCTAGCGGGGAGCAATGAGCAGTTCTTC
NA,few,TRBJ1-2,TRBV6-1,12,CASSEGHYGYTF,TGTGCCAGCAGTGAGGGACACTATGGCTACACCTTC
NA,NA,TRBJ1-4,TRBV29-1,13,CSVPGPSNEKLFF,TGCAGCGTCCCGGGACCGTCGAATGAAAAACTGTTTTTT
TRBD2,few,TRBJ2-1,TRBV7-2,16,CASSRTGRGAGDEQFF,TGTGCCAGCAGCCGAACTGGGCGGGGGGCTGGGGATGAGCAGTTCTTC
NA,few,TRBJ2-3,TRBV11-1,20,CASSLPGGRTQRKYTDTQYF,TGTGCCAGCAGCCTCCCTGGGGGGCGAACCCAGCGAAAGTACACAGATACGCAGTATTTT
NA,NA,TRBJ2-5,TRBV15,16,CATSRGGNRYQETQYF,TGTGCCACCAGCAGAGGAGGAAACAGGTACCAAGAGACCCAGTACTTC